One and the same sample provided the 16 T cell receptor beta chains below, sequenced in a study of beta chain features in type 1 diabetes. Broader study findings: In every one of the four CD4+ subsets, TCRB CDR3s were moderately but significantly shorter in Type 1 diabetes patients.

Antigen specificity for these receptors is unknown. The whole isolated RNA underwent reverse transcription, so sequencing captured expressed TCRB transcripts. The assay was immunoSEQ multiplex PCR, and TCRdb's table has in-frame clones only and misses some. The data show 300,000 to 350,000 clones, roughly 14% seen once. Sequencing was done on a sample of naive CD4+ T cells from blood. These receptors all come from a woman aged 18-29 years with type 1 diabetes.

This clone was seen a handful of times. The V gene is TRBV15, the J gene TRBJ2-2, with 7 bases that match TRBD2. The CDR3 runs to 16 residues. The junction had 4 bases not matched to a gene; V was cut back by 1 base and J by 2 bases. From germline, CDR1 is LNHNV and CDR2 YYDKDF (reference sequence). CDR3 nucleotide sequence: TGTGCCACCAGCAGAGTTGCGGGACTAAACACCGGGGAGCTGTTTTTT. This codes for CATSRVAGLNTGELFF. Together with reference TRBV15 and TRBJ2-2, the CDR3 gives the full variable domain: DAMVIQNPRYQVTQFGKPVTLSCSQTLNHNVMYWYQQKSSQAPKLLFHYYDKDFNNEADTPDNFQSRRPNTSFCFLDIRSPGLGDTAMYLCATSRVAGLNTGELFFGEGSRLTVL.

This clone has just a few counts. V gene TRBV5-6 combines with J gene TRBJ2-1, with D possibly TRBD2 on 7 matching bases. Between the trimmed V and J ends, which lost 2 bases and 12 bases, there was a span of 12 bases. The CDR3 consists of 12 residues. The germline gives CDR1 SGHDT, CDR2 YYEEEE. The DNA for the CDR3 is TGTGCCAGCAGCTTAGTTAGGGGGGGGCAGTTCTTC. Protein product: CASSLVRGGQFF.

This clone was detected a few times. Written as DNA, the CDR3 is TGTGCCTGGAGTGTGGGGCTCACCGAGAGGCAGCCCCAGCATTTT. It is translated as CAWSVGLTERQPQHF. V usage is TRBV30 and J usage is TRBJ1-5; tentative D call: TRBD1 (5 bases). CDR3 length: 15 residues. Germline CDR1 reads GTSNPN; CDR2 reads SVGIG (reference sequence). V was clipped by 0 bases and J by 7 bases, with 16 bases between them.

This clone was counted only a few times. This chain uses TRBV14 with TRBJ2-3; D may be TRBD2 (6 bases). V gave up 1 base and J gave up 5 bases, with 16 bases separating them. The CDR3 runs to 16 residues. Germline V gives CDR1 SGHDN, CDR2 FVKESK. CDR3: CASSQVSTSWGDTQYF. The CDR3 coding sequence is TGTGCCAGCAGCCAAGTCAGTACTAGCTGGGGAGATACGCAGTATTTT.

This clone was recorded a few times. The rearrangement uses TRBV6-5 and TRBJ2-2, with TRBD2 as a possible D gene (5 bases). Trimming cost V 5 bases and J 5 bases, with 12 bases left between them. Germline CDR1 MNHEY, CDR2 SVGAGI. The CDR3 has 14 residues. The CDR3, as DNA: TGTGCCAGCAGTATACTGGACTGGACCGGGGAGCTGTTTTTT. Protein: CASSILDWTGELFF.

This clone was observed a handful of times. The chain joins TRBV6-1 to TRBJ2-5; possibly TRBD1 for D (6 bases). Germline V CDR1 and CDR2: MNHNS, SASEGT. CDR3 length equals 14 residues. V shed 3 bases and J shed 4 bases, with 12 bases lying between them. CDR3 sequence: CASSEGARAETQYF. In DNA form, the CDR3 reads TGTGCCAGCAGTGAGGGGGCGCGCGCAGAGACCCAGTACTTC.

This rearrangement joins TRBV14 to TRBJ1-1, with TRBD1 as a possible D gene (5 bases). The CDR3 covers 13 residues. V was clipped by 5 bases and J by 1 base, with 8 bases between them. Germline-derived CDR1 and CDR2 are SGHDN and FVKESK. CDR3 sequence (DNA): TGTGCCAGCAGCGGACACTCGAACACTGAAGCTTTCTTT. It translates to CASSGHSNTEAFF. Drawing the rest from reference TRBV14 and TRBJ1-1, the complete variable domain is EAGVTQFPSHSVIEKGQTVTLRCDPISGHDNLYWYRRVMGKEIKFLLHFVKESKQDESGMPNNRFLAERTGGTYSTLKVQPAELEDSGVYFCASSGHSNTEAFFGQGTRLTVV.

This clone came up a few times. CDR3 loop: CASSLDRGANYGYTF. The CDR3, as DNA: TGCGCCAGCAGCTTGGACAGGGGAGCTAACTATGGCTACACCTTC. The V and J genes are TRBV5-1 and TRBJ1-2, with 7 bases fitting TRBD1. With 0 bases clipped from V and 0 bases from J, the junction kept 2 bases outside the gene matches. This CDR3 spans 15 amino acids. Germline CDR1 reads SGHRS; CDR2 reads YFSETQ. The variable domain in full, with the rest retrieved from reference TRBV5-1 and TRBJ1-2, is KAGVTQTPRYLIKTRGQQVTLSCSPISGHRSVSWYQQTPGQGLQFLFEYFSETQRNKGNFPGRFSGRQFSNSRSEMNVSTLELGDSALYLCASSLDRGANYGYTFGSGTRLTVV.

This sequence joins TRBV28 and TRBJ2-2; D is perhaps TRBD1 (6 bases). The CDR3 runs to 13 residues. Between the trimmed V and J ends, which lost 3 bases and 8 bases, there was a span of 10 bases. From germline, CDR1 is MDHEN and CDR2 SYDVKM. CDR3 coding DNA: TGTGCCAGCAGTTTGAAGGGGGTGGGGGAGCTGTTTTTT. Its protein is CASSLKGVGELFF.

The V gene is TRBV2, the J gene TRBJ2-1; the match to TRBD2 covers 11 bases. After removal of 10 bases from V and 14 bases from J, the junction contained 16 bases not matched to a gene. Germline lookup yields CDR1 SNHLY and CDR2 FYNNEI. The CDR3 totals 14 residues. As DNA, the CDR3 is TGTGCCACCACCCGACTAGCGGGATCACCCCCGGAGTTCTTC. Its protein is CATTRLAGSPPEFF. Drawing the rest from reference TRBV2 and TRBJ2-1, the complete variable domain is EPEVTQTPSHQVTQMGQEVILRCVPISNHLYFYWYRQILGQKVEFLVSFYNNEISEKSEIFDDQFSVERPDGSNFTLKIRSTKLEDSAMYFCATTRLAGSPPEFFGPGTRLTVL.

The chain has TRBV5-1 and TRBJ2-7; TRBD2 matches 11 bases. Germline CDR1 reads SGHRS; CDR2 reads YFSETQ. Trimming cost V 5 bases and J 2 bases; bases outside gene matches: 12. This CDR3 comprises 17 residues. CDR3 DNA: TGCGCCAGCAGTCATAACCCCGGACTAGCGGGCCCCTACGAGCAGTACTTC. Protein sequence: CASSHNPGLAGPYEQYF.

This clone has a handful of counts. The CDR3 loop is CASRPGQGAKGNTGELFF. CDR3 DNA sequence: TGCGCCAGCAGGCCGGGACAGGGGGCAAAGGGGAACACCGGGGAGCTGTTTTTT. The chain carries TRBV4-3 and TRBJ2-2, with 12 bases that match TRBD1. The germline gives CDR1 LGHNA, CDR2 YSLEER. The CDR3 has 18 residues. Trimming cost V 6 bases and J 1 base; bases outside gene matches: 9.

This clone was found a few times. The rearrangement links TRBV15 to TRBJ1-1, with a tentative D call TRBD1 (6 bases). The V gene lost 0 bases and the J gene lost 1 base, with 12 bases spanning the gap. Germline V gene data show CDR1 as LNHNV and CDR2 as YYDKDF (reference sequence). The CDR3 has 16 amino acids. CDR3 residues: CATSRDRRQANTEAFF. Here the CDR3 DNA reads TGTGCCACCAGCAGAGATCGGAGACAGGCGAACACTGAAGCTTTCTTT.

This sequence joins TRBV6-1 and TRBJ2-6, with D maybe TRBD1 (6 bases). The CDR3 length is 15 residues. Germline assignment: CDR1 MNHNS and CDR2 SASEGT. Trimming took 8 bases from V and 4 from J, leaving 15 bases between them. The CDR3 DNA is TGTGCCAGCCAGGACAGCCCCCGGGGGGCCAACGTCCTGACTTTC. Its translation: CASQDSPRGANVLTF.

The rearrangement uses TRBV7-8 and TRBJ2-5, with a possible D match to TRBD2 (6 bases). The germline V gene encodes CDR1 SGHVS and CDR2 FQNEAQ. Between the trimmed V and J ends, which lost 0 bases and 2 bases, there was a span of 10 bases. The CDR3 runs to 15 residues. The CDR3 here is CASSLAGGAQETQYF. The CDR3 nucleotides are TGTGCCAGCAGCTTAGCGGGCGGGGCTCAAGAGACCCAGTACTTC.

This clone was recorded a few times. V usage is TRBV28 and J usage is TRBJ2-1; 8 bases map to TRBD1. V lost 2 bases and J lost 7; bases outside the gene matches: 1. Germline values: CDR1 MDHEN, CDR2 SYDVKM. CDR3 size: 13 residues. The CDR3 loop reads CASSLRQGNEQFF. The CDR3 coding sequence is TGTGCCAGCAGTTTAAGACAGGGGAATGAGCAGTTCTTC.